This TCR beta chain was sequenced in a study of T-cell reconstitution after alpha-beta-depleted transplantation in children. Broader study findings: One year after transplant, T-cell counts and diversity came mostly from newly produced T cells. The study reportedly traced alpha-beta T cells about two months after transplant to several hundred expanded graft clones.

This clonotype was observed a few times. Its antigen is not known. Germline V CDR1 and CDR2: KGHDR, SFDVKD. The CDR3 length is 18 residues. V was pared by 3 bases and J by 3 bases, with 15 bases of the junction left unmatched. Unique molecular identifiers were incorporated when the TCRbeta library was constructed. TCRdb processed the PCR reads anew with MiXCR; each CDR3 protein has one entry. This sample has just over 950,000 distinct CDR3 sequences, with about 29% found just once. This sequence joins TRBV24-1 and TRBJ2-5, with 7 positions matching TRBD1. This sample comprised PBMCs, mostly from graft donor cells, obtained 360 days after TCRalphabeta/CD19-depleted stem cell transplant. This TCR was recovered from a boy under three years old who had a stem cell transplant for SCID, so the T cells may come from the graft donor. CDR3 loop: CATSDRGKMTGPKETQYF. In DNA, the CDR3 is TGTGCCACCAGTGATAGGGGGAAAATGACAGGGCCCAAAGAGACCCAGTACTTC.